Given below is one TCR beta chain in context. Its target is not known. V gave up 7 bases and J gave up 0 bases; unmatched junction bases: 8. Germline V gene data show CDR1 as DFQATT and CDR2 as SNEGSKA (reference sequence). CDR3 length: 14 residues. This entry belongs to a study of T-cell memory formation after mild COVID-19. Study conclusions and caveats: Cross-reactive memory appears to have joined, as suggested by some responding clones showing up in pre-infection memory.

Libraries for TCRalpha and TCRbeta carried sample barcodes and unique molecular identifiers via 5'RACE. TCRdb reprocessed the 5' RACE reads via MiXCR and lists one record per CDR3 protein. The table lists under 350,000 distinct CDR3 sequences, about a sixth of them singletons. Sample: PBMCs or a T cell subset sorted from them (not recorded which). The V gene is TRBV20-1, the J gene TRBJ2-5; 7 nucleotides line up with TRBD2. The sequence came from a man between 18 and 29 years old who had mild COVID-19 (a few samples of this study predate the infection). Cell type and time point are not known. The CDR3 region is CSVVGGLDQETQYF. CDR3 sequence (DNA): TGCAGTGTGGTCGGGGGGTTGGACCAAGAGACCCAGTACTTC.